A selection of T cell receptor beta chains follows, all from one sample in a study of T cells after yellow fever vaccination. TCRdb analysed the 5' RACE reads with MiXCR anew, one entry per CDR3 protein. The repertoire holds some 420,000 distinct CDR3 sequences, with over 15% as singletons. Sequenced material: PBMCs, taken before the yellow fever booster vaccination. These receptors were obtained from a man younger than 30 who received the YFV17D yellow fever vaccine. Each CDR3 is given with its conserved first and last residue. Fields, in order: J gene, V gene, CDR3 protein.

j_call: TRBJ1-1; v_call: TRBV3-1; cdr3_aa: CASSRGQFEAFF
j_call: TRBJ1-2; v_call: TRBV6-6; cdr3_aa: CASSYEGAWGYTF
j_call: TRBJ2-4; v_call: TRBV9; cdr3_aa: CASSVGGWGLVQNIQYF
j_call: TRBJ1-3; v_call: TRBV28; cdr3_aa: CASSSPAGVGNTIYF
j_call: TRBJ1-4; v_call: TRBV7-9; cdr3_aa: CASTQTGLNEKLFF
j_call: TRBJ2-3; v_call: TRBV3-1; cdr3_aa: CASSPDKLAGVPDTQYF
j_call: TRBJ2-3; v_call: TRBV29-1; cdr3_aa: CSVSDRGRADTQYF
j_call: TRBJ1-6; v_call: TRBV6-1; cdr3_aa: CASSEIFGGQRSSYNSPLHF
j_call: TRBJ1-1; v_call: TRBV6-6; cdr3_aa: CASSRRGDEAFF
j_call: TRBJ1-2; v_call: TRBV15; cdr3_aa: CATSTRDRGFGGYTF
j_call: TRBJ2-2; v_call: TRBV5-1; cdr3_aa: CASSLLPISGESGELFF
j_call: TRBJ1-1; v_call: TRBV20-1; cdr3_aa: CSAKGHFGTEAFF
j_call: TRBJ1-6; v_call: TRBV6-5; cdr3_aa: CASRPRGTGRNSPLHF
j_call: TRBJ1-1; v_call: TRBV4-3; cdr3_aa: CASSQGRRGDRPPAFF
j_call: TRBJ2-2; v_call: TRBV5-1; cdr3_aa: CASSISTGELFF
j_call: TRBJ2-1; v_call: TRBV3-1; cdr3_aa: CASSQVTQGGVGQFF
j_call: TRBJ2-2; v_call: TRBV19; cdr3_aa: CASSIVSSTGELFF
j_call: TRBJ1-1; v_call: TRBV11-2; cdr3_aa: CASSLSDRGYTEAFF
j_call: TRBJ2-3; v_call: TRBV5-4; cdr3_aa: CASSFQGVSDTQYF
j_call: TRBJ2-1; v_call: TRBV4-2; cdr3_aa: CASSQGGDGDEQFF
j_call: TRBJ1-1; v_call: TRBV27; cdr3_aa: CASSFLGGRDTEAFF
j_call: TRBJ2-1; v_call: TRBV4-1; cdr3_aa: CASSQDRQLYNEQFF
j_call: TRBJ2-3; v_call: TRBV20-1; cdr3_aa: CSATDGTDTQYF
j_call: TRBJ2-7; v_call: TRBV12-3/TRBV12-4; cdr3_aa: CASSYALEAGGEQYF
j_call: TRBJ2-4; v_call: TRBV5-1; cdr3_aa: CASTSGGQLAKNIQYF
j_call: TRBJ1-2; v_call: TRBV27; cdr3_aa: CASSFRGDTNYGYTF
j_call: TRBJ2-4; v_call: TRBV20-1; cdr3_aa: CSASRGSGGTNIQYF
j_call: TRBJ2-3; v_call: TRBV12-3/TRBV12-4; cdr3_aa: CASSFDSPIPDTQYF
j_call: TRBJ2-3; v_call: TRBV12-3/TRBV12-4; cdr3_aa: CASRPLGTHIADTQYF
j_call: TRBJ2-2; v_call: TRBV6-5; cdr3_aa: CASRPPGVNLGELFF
j_call: TRBJ2-4; v_call: TRBV6-5; cdr3_aa: CASSYYPSPDIQYF
j_call: TRBJ1-2; v_call: TRBV4-3; cdr3_aa: CASSQDLTGVYGYTF
j_call: TRBJ1-5; v_call: TRBV20-1; cdr3_aa: CSARDPSGQGPSGQPQHF
j_call: TRBJ2-2; v_call: TRBV4-2; cdr3_aa: CASSQVIRVGGELFF
j_call: TRBJ1-6; v_call: TRBV23-1; cdr3_aa: CASSRGTAAYNSPLHF
j_call: TRBJ2-5; v_call: TRBV7-8; cdr3_aa: CASSYYRDYVSGTQYF
j_call: TRBJ2-1; v_call: TRBV19; cdr3_aa: CASSSRANEQFF
j_call: TRBJ2-3; v_call: TRBV5-1; cdr3_aa: CASSLQTGGTDTQYF
j_call: TRBJ2-5; v_call: TRBV7-9; cdr3_aa: CAGSLGTSGGTQETQYF
j_call: TRBJ2-1; v_call: TRBV2; cdr3_aa: CATYGLAGGSRNEQFF
j_call: TRBJ1-2; v_call: TRBV6-1; cdr3_aa: CASSDPQGAQWNYGYTF
j_call: TRBJ2-1; v_call: TRBV7-8; cdr3_aa: CASSLRLAGAIQRNEQFF
j_call: TRBJ1-4; v_call: TRBV20-1; cdr3_aa: CSARDRRAKLFF
j_call: TRBJ1-1; v_call: TRBV6-6; cdr3_aa: CASEDRMNTEAFF
j_call: TRBJ1-3; v_call: TRBV12-3/TRBV12-4; cdr3_aa: CASRSTGMAGNTIYF
j_call: TRBJ2-5; v_call: TRBV5-1; cdr3_aa: CASSLDRQVETQYF
j_call: TRBJ2-1; v_call: TRBV7-3; cdr3_aa: CASGHGVDEQFF
j_call: TRBJ1-2; v_call: TRBV5-1; cdr3_aa: CASSLEGTGFLGDGYTF
j_call: TRBJ1-2; v_call: TRBV29-1; cdr3_aa: CSVPWRYGYTF
j_call: TRBJ2-1; v_call: TRBV7-2; cdr3_aa: CASSILAGSYNEQFF
j_call: TRBJ2-1; v_call: TRBV6-2/TRBV6-3; cdr3_aa: CASSQDRGPHSYNEQFF
j_call: TRBJ2-5; v_call: TRBV7-2; cdr3_aa: CASSSSSGGYLRETQYF
j_call: TRBJ1-1; v_call: TRBV7-9; cdr3_aa: CASSFSLVDTEAFF
j_call: TRBJ2-7; v_call: TRBV9; cdr3_aa: CASSPRPSSYEQYF